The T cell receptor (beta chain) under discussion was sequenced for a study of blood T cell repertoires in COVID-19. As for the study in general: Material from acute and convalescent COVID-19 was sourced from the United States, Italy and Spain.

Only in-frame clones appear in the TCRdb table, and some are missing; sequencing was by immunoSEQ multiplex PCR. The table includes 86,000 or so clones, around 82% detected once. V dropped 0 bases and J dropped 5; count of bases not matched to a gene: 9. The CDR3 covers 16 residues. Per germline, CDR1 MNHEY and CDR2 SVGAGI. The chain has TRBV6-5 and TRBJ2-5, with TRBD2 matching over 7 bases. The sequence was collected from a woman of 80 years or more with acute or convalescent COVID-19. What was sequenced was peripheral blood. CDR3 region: CASSYSPGGRAETQYF. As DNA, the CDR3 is TGTGCCAGCAGTTACTCCCCGGGCGGGAGAGCTGAGACCCAGTACTTC.